The 14 T cell receptor beta chains reported below all come from one sample, sequenced in a study of blood T cell repertoires in COVID-19. Generated by immunoSEQ multiplex PCR, the TCRdb table keeps only in-frame clones and is missing some. The sample lists around 120,000 clones; approximately 80% were seen once. The sequenced material came from peripheral blood. These TCRs come from a man in his 70s with active or convalescent COVID-19.

For this clone: The sample has other DNA sequences that encode this CDR3 too. The chain is built from TRBV2 and TRBJ1-5, with 11 bases aligning to TRBD1. Germline V gene sequence: CDR1 SNHLY, CDR2 FYNNEI. V dropped 7 bases and J dropped 7; count of bases not matched to a gene: 6. The CDR3 covers 14 residues. Written as DNA, the CDR3 is TGTGCCAGCATGAAAGGGACAGGGGGGCAGCCCCAGCATTTT. Protein sequence: CASMKGTGGQPQHF.

This rearrangement joins TRBV12-5 to TRBJ1-6, with D possibly being TRBD1 (5 bases). The ends were cut back, 7 bases at V and 6 bases at J, with 16 bases in the middle. CDR1 and CDR2 (germline): LGHNT, FRNRAP. The CDR3 runs to 15 residues. CDR3 bases: TGTGCTAGTGCCCCGCGGGGGGGAGGTAATTCACCCCTCCACTTT. Its protein is CASAPRGGGNSPLHF.

As DNA, the CDR3 is TGCGCCAGCAACACACTAGCGGGAGAAGGAGAGACCCAGTACTTC. It translates to CASNTLAGEGETQYF. V gene TRBV23-1 combines with J gene TRBJ2-5, with TRBD2 matching over 11 bases. TRBV23-1 is flagged as an ORF with uncertain function. V shed 7 bases and J 4 bases; nucleotides not matched to a gene: 8. CDR3 length: 15 amino acids.

The chain is built from TRBV5-5 and TRBJ2-3; TRBD2 agrees at 8 bases. The CDR3 has 15 amino acids. V lost 1 base, J lost 3 bases, and 4 bases stayed unmatched. Germline V CDR1 and CDR2: SGHKS, YYEKEE (reference sequence). The CDR3 here is CASSLTGGPTDTQYF. The CDR3 DNA reads TGTGCCAGCAGCTTGACGGGGGGGCCAACAGATACGCAGTATTTT.

This sequence joins TRBV9 and TRBJ1-2; D is possibly TRBD1 (5 bases). The CDR3 extends over 15 amino acids. V dropped 1 base and J dropped 3 bases, with 13 bases sitting between them. CDR1 and CDR2 from the germline V gene are SGDLS and YYNGEE. The CDR3 loop is CASSVQASRDYGYTF. In DNA, the CDR3 is TGTGCCAGCAGCGTACAGGCGAGCAGGGACTATGGCTACACCTTC. The full variable domain, rest sourced from reference TRBV9 and TRBJ1-2, is DSGVTQTPKHLITATGQRVTLRCSPRSGDLSVYWYQQSLDQGLQFLIQYYNGEERAKGNILERFSAQQFPDLHSELNLSSLELGDSALYFCASSVQASRDYGYTFGSGTRLTVV.

The chain employs TRBV7-2 and TRBJ1-1; the D gene is possibly TRBD1 (5 bases). The V and J ends lost 1 base and 1 base respectively, with 13 bases between them. In germline, CDR1 is SGHTA, CDR2 FQGNSA. The CDR3 is 16 amino acids. CDR3 protein: CASSLGAGWTNTEAFF. DNA of the CDR3: TGTGCCAGCAGCTTAGGGGCAGGGTGGACGAACACTGAAGCTTTCTTT.

The table lists this clone with a few counts. This CDR3 reads CASSQGPTGVRNQPQHF. The DNA for the CDR3 is TGTGCCAGCAGCCAAGGCCCGACAGGGGTTCGCAATCAGCCCCAGCATTTT. This chain joins TRBV14 and TRBJ1-5, with TRBD1 matching over 8 bases. The CDR3 consists of 17 residues. Unmatched junction bases numbered 7, after V lost 1 base and J lost 2 bases. From germline, CDR1 is SGHDN and CDR2 FVKESK.

The chain combines TRBV10-3 with TRBJ1-2, with D possibly being TRBD1 (5 bases). The germline V gene encodes CDR1 ENHRY and CDR2 SYGVKD. This CDR3 spans 11 amino acids. With 8 bases removed from V and 8 bases from J, the gap between germline ends came to 12 bases. The CDR3 region is CAIHQGTGYTF. The CDR3 bases are TGTGCCATCCATCAGGGAACCGGCTACACCTTC.

V usage is TRBV7-8 and J usage is TRBJ2-7; TRBD2 matches at 9 bases. The CDR3 is 14 residues long. Germline lookup yields CDR1 SGHVS and CDR2 FQNEAQ. V lost 3 bases, J lost 4 bases, and 4 bases stayed unmatched. The CDR3 protein is CASSFLAGGYEQYF. The CDR3 DNA follows: TGTGCCAGCAGCTTCCTGGCGGGAGGGTACGAGCAGTACTTC.

The chain links TRBV3-1 (or the pseudogene TRBV3-2) to TRBJ2-3; 12 bases line up with TRBD2. This CDR3 spans 16 amino acids. V was clipped by 5 bases and J by 6 bases; unmatched bases: 9. Per germline, CDR1 LGHDT and CDR2 YNNKEL (reference sequence). This chain's CDR3 is CASSGHLAGGDDTQYF. CDR3 sequence (DNA): TGTGCCAGCAGCGGCCATCTAGCGGGAGGGGACGATACGCAGTATTTT.

J is TRBJ2-5 and V is TRBV5-4; 7 bases map to TRBD1. The CDR3 runs 15 residues. Germline V gene sequence: CDR1 SGHNT, CDR2 YYREEE (reference sequence). V was pared by 3 bases and J by 2 bases, with 7 bases of the junction left unmatched. In DNA, the CDR3 is TGTGCCAGCAGCTCCGATAGGGGGCGGCAAGAGACCCAGTACTTC. Its translation: CASSSDRGRQETQYF.

This clone occurred once. V is TRBV18 and J is TRBJ2-2; D perhaps matches TRBD1 (5 bases). The CDR3 sequence is 15 residues long. The V end was cut by 3 bases, the J end by 4 bases, with 12 bases between. CDR1 is KGHSH and CDR2 is LQKENI in the germline V gene. The CDR3 sequence is CASSPLKGPTGELFF. In DNA, the CDR3 is TGTGCCAGCTCACCTCTCAAGGGGCCCACCGGGGAGCTGTTTTTT.

The chain combines TRBV6-6 with TRBJ1-5; 8 positions agree with TRBD1. The CDR3 sequence is 15 residues long. CDR1 and CDR2 (germline): MNHNY, SVGAGI (reference sequence). The trim removed 7 bases at V and 0 bases at J, leaving 5 bases unmatched. CDR3 sequence reads: CASTRDRTSNQPQHF. Written as DNA, the CDR3 is TGTGCCAGCACCCGGGACAGGACTAGCAATCAGCCCCAGCATTTT.

The genes are TRBV2 and TRBJ2-1; 9 bases line up with TRBD1. Trimming removed 9 bases from V and 8 bases from J; junction bases left unmatched: 11. Germline CDR1 is SNHLY and CDR2 is FYNNEI. This CDR3 has 14 residues. The CDR3 DNA is TGTGCCAGTCAACCCGGGACAGGGCCCCATGAGCAGTTCTTC. Protein sequence: CASQPGTGPHEQFF.